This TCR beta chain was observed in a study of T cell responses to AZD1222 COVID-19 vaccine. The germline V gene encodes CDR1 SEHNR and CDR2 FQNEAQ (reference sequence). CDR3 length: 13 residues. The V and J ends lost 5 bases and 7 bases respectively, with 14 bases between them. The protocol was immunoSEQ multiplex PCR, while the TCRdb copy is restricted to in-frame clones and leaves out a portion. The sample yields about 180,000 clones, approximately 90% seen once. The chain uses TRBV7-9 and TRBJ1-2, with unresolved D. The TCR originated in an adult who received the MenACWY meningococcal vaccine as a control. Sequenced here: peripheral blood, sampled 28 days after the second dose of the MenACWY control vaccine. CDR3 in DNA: TGTGCCAGCAGCCCGCCACGGGAGGGTGGCTACACCTTC. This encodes CASSPPREGGYTF.